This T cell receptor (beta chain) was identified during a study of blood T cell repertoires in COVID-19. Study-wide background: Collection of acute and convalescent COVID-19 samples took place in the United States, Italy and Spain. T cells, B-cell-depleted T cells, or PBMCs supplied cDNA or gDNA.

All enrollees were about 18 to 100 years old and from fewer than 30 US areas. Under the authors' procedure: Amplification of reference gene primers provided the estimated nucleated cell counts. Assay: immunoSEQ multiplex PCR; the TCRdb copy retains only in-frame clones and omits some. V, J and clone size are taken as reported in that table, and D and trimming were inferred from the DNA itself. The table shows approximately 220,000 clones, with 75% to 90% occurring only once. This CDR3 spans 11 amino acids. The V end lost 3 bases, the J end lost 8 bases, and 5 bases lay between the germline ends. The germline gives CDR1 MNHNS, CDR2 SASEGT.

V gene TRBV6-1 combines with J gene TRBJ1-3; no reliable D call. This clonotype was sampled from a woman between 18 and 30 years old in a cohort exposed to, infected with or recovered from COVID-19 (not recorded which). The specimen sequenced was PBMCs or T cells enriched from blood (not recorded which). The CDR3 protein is CASSEGYTIYF. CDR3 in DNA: TGTGCCAGCAGTGAGGGCTACACCATATATTTT.